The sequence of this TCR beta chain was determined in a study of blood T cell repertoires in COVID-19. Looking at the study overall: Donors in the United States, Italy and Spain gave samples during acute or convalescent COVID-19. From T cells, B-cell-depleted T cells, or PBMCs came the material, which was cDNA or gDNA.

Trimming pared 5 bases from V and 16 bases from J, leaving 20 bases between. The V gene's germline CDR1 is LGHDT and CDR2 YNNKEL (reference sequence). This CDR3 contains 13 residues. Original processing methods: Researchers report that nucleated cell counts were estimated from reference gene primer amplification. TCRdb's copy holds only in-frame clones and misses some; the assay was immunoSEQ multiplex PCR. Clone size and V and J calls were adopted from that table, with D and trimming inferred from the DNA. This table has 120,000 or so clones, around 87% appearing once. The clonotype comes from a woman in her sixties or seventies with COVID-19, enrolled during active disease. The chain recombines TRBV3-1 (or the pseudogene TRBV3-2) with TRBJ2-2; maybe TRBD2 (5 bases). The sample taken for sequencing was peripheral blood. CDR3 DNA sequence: TGTGCCAGCAGCGACGGGATTGGAAACAGAGGGTTTTTT. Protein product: CASSDGIGNRGFF.